These 20 T cell receptor beta chains came from one sample sequenced in a study of T cells in Graves' hyperthyroidism and ophthalmopathy (dated by TCRdb to between 2018 and 2021). Libraries were built with multiplex PCR. The sequencing machine was an Illumina HiSeq 2000. TCR beta CDR3 regions were amplified from RNA transcripts. The first round of RT-PCR for the TCR CDR3 was performed with the HTBI primer set and the Qiagen OneStep RT-PCR kit. The public reads were quality trimmed at Q25 with fastp and then assembled into clones with MiXCR by TCRdb, keeping productive beta chains. Under each unique CDR3 protein, matching rows form one entry showing the most common genes and DNA. The sample profile shows approximately 640,000 distinct CDR3 sequences; about 45% of them were found once. 6.5% to 9% of the sample is taken by the ten largest. Sequencing was performed on peripheral blood or thyroid tissue (not recorded which). The receptors here all came from an adult man with Graves' disease, either hyperthyroidism or ophthalmopathy (not recorded which).

V is TRBV9 and J is TRBJ2-7; D is unclear. Germline V gene data show CDR1 as SGDLS and CDR2 as YYNGEE. Trimming shortened V by 0 bases and J by 0 bases, and 4 bases separated the two germline ends. The CDR3 sequence is 13 residues long. The CDR3 loop reads CASSVANSYEQYF. CDR3 in DNA: TGTGCCAGCAGCGTAGCTAACTCCTACGAGCAGTACTTC.

Concerning this clonotype: This sequence may be a read error, since a much larger clone differs from it by one base. The missing conserved phenylalanine or tryptophan at the end of this CDR3 makes a read error likely. The chain's CDR3 is CASSGQGGTEAFL. As DNA, the CDR3 is TGTGCCAGCAGTGGGCAGGGTGGCACTGAAGCTTTCCTT. V gene TRBV2 combines with J gene TRBJ1-1; maybe TRBD1 (5 bases). CDR1 and CDR2 (germline): SNHLY, FYNNEI. Deletions cut 4 bases from V and 4 bases from J, with 10 bases between. The CDR3 runs to 13 residues.

The chain links TRBV12-3 or TRBV12-4 to TRBJ2-2, with D unclear. The ends were cut back, 3 bases at V and 11 bases at J, with 10 bases in the middle. The CDR3 runs to 12 residues. The CDR3 sequence is CASSFEATELFF. The CDR3 region has the DNA TGTGCCAGCAGTTTTGAGGCTACTGAGCTGTTTTTT.

The chain has TRBV29-1 and TRBJ1-2, with unresolved D. Germline V CDR1 and CDR2: SQVTM, ANQGSEA. This CDR3 region has 14 residues. CDR3 nucleotide sequence: TGCAGTGCTAGGACCCTGGCGGGAAACTATGGCTACACCTTC. It yields the protein CSARTLAGNYGYTF.

CDR3 DNA sequence: TGTGCCAGTAGTCCGGGACAGCAGGAAAAACTGTTTTTT. Translating it yields CASSPGQQEKLFF. The chain links TRBV19 to TRBJ1-4, with 7 bases matching TRBD1. V gave up 5 bases and J gave up 8 bases; unmatched junction bases: 5. Germline CDR1 LNHDA, CDR2 SQIVND (reference sequence). The CDR3 spans 13 residues.

This clonotype was counted ten times or more. The V gene is TRBV6-5, the J gene TRBJ1-2; D ambiguous. Germline V CDR1 and CDR2: MNHEY, SVGAGI. Trimming took off 5 bases at V and 7 bases at J, with 11 bases between the two ends. The CDR3 length is 12 residues. The CDR3 sequence: CASSEAGCGYTF. The DNA for the CDR3 is TGTGCCAGCAGTGAAGCTGGGTGTGGCTACACCTTC.

The V and J genes are TRBV2 and TRBJ1-6; no definite D call. CDR1 and CDR2 from the germline V gene are SNHLY and FYNNEI. V lost 7 bases, J lost 8 bases, and 6 bases lay in between. The CDR3 loop spans 11 amino acids. DNA for the CDR3: TGTGCCAGCACCCCCGATTCACCCCTCCACTTT. Protein product: CASTPDSPLHF. Full variable domain (remainder filled in from reference TRBV2 and TRBJ1-6): EPEVTQTPSHQVTQMGQEVILRCVPISNHLYFYWYRQILGQKVEFLVSFYNNEISEKSEIFDDQFSVERPDGSNFTLKIRSTKLEDSAMYFCASTPDSPLHFGNGTRLTVT.

Ten or more counts support this clonotype. The gene calls are TRBV29-1 and TRBJ1-5; no reliable D call. The CDR3 extends over 12 amino acids. The V gene lost 4 bases and the J gene lost 2 bases, with 6 bases spanning the gap. CDR1 and CDR2 from the germline V gene are SQVTM and ANQGSEA. The CDR3 sequence is CSVAEGNQPQHF. The CDR3, as DNA: TGCAGCGTTGCCGAGGGCAATCAGCCCCAGCATTTT.

The chain recombines TRBV29-1 with TRBJ2-2; 7 nucleotides match TRBD1. There are 11 residues in the CDR3. The germline V gene has CDR1 SQVTM and CDR2 ANQGSEA. The J segment lost 7 bases and the V segment lost 7 bases, leaving 3 bases of the junction unmatched. The CDR3 DNA is TGCAGCGCACAGGGGTACGGGGAGCTGTTTTTT. It specifies CSAQGYGELFF.

The rearrangement uses TRBV15 and TRBJ2-5, with D tentatively TRBD1 (5 bases). Trimming removed 6 bases at V and 5 bases at J, with 13 bases between. The CDR3 extends over 13 amino acids. The V gene's germline CDR1 is LNHNV and CDR2 YYDKDF (reference sequence). CDR3 nucleotide sequence: TGTGCCACCAGTGAAGGGGTTGGCGAGACCCAGTACTTC. Amino acids: CATSEGVGETQYF.

This clonotype occurred a few times. The CDR3 sequence is CASSIGGERVETQYF. In DNA, the CDR3 is TGTGCCAGTAGTATAGGGGGGGAGCGGGTAGAGACCCAGTACTTC. V and J are TRBV19 and TRBJ2-5; a possible D gene is TRBD2 (6 bases). The CDR3 is 15 amino acids. CDR1 and CDR2 (germline): LNHDA, SQIVND (reference sequence). The V end lost 1 base, the J end lost 4 bases, and 13 bases lay between the germline ends.

This clonotype came up a few times. The chain couples TRBV7-8 to TRBJ1-5, with D perhaps matching TRBD1 (5 bases). The CDR3 contains 17 residues. Per germline, CDR1 SGHVS and CDR2 FQNEAQ. Deletions cut 1 base from V and 4 bases from J, with 17 bases between. The CDR3 nucleotides read TGTGCCAGCAGCTTAGTGGTGCAGGGTAGTGTTAATCAGCCCCAGCATTTT. Amino acids: CASSLVVQGSVNQPQHF.

This clonotype was observed a handful of times. J is TRBJ1-1 and V is TRBV5-1; tentative D call: TRBD1 (5 bases). V dropped 0 bases and J dropped 6 bases, with 12 bases sitting between them. Germline CDR1 reads SGHRS; CDR2 reads YFSETQ. The CDR3 is 14 amino acids. The CDR3 region has the DNA TGCGCCAGCAGCTTGGATCAGGGTTACCCTGAAGCTTTCTTT. Translating gives CASSLDQGYPEAFF.

The rearrangement links TRBV5-1 to TRBJ1-2; D is unclear. CDR1 is SGHRS, CDR2 YFSETQ, per germline. This CDR3 has 14 residues. Trimming took 1 base from V and 5 from J, leaving 12 bases between them. This CDR3 is CASSLSPAEYGYTF. The CDR3 bases are TGCGCCAGCAGCTTGAGTCCAGCCGAGTATGGCTACACCTTC.

This clonotype was recorded many times. The J gene is TRBJ1-5, the V gene TRBV19; a possible D gene is TRBD1 (5 bases). Trimming removed 5 bases from V and 9 bases from J, with 11 bases in between. Germline V gene sequence: CDR1 LNHDA, CDR2 SQIVND (reference sequence). CDR3 length: 12 amino acids. The CDR3 sequence: CASSPGDRPQHF. The CDR3 coding sequence is TGTGCCAGTAGTCCGGGGGACCGGCCCCAGCATTTT.

The chain combines TRBV20-1 with TRBJ1-1; D is unclear. The CDR3 totals 15 residues. Germline CDR1 DFQATT, CDR2 SNEGSKA (reference sequence). Trimming cost V 1 base and J 1 base, with 13 bases left between them. This CDR3 reads CSARVARGGNTEAFF. In DNA form, the CDR3 reads TGCAGTGCTAGAGTAGCACGGGGAGGGAACACTGAAGCTTTCTTT.

A single count supports this clonotype. The CDR3 region is CASSPQGATETQYF. The DNA of the CDR3 is TGTGCCAGCTCACCACAAGGGGCTACGGAGACCCAGTACTTC. The chain recombines TRBV7-3 with TRBJ2-5; the D gene is possibly TRBD1 (5 bases). Germline V gives CDR1 SGHTA, CDR2 FQGTGA. This CDR3 is built from 14 residues. V lost 8 bases and J 5 bases, leaving 18 bases between the germline ends.

V is TRBV5-1 and J is TRBJ1-2; D is unresolved. Per germline, CDR1 SGHRS and CDR2 YFSETQ. The V end lost 1 base, the J end lost 2 bases, and 9 bases lay between the germline ends. The CDR3 length is 14 residues. CDR3: CASSLSARNYGYTF. For the CDR3, the DNA is TGCGCCAGCAGCTTGAGTGCCAGAAACTATGGCTACACCTTC.

The chain uses TRBV9 and TRBJ1-3; D uncertain. V was shortened by 4 bases and J by 4 bases, with 18 bases between the two germline ends. Per germline, CDR1 SGDLS and CDR2 YYNGEE. This CDR3 region has 16 residues. CDR3 sequence (DNA): TGTGCCAGCAGCCCAGTAGGCAGTGCAACCGGAAACACCATATATTTT. It translates to CASSPVGSATGNTIYF.

The chain uses TRBV10-2 and TRBJ2-7; D remains unclear. Germline V lookup: CDR1 WSHSY, CDR2 SAAADI. This CDR3 region has 15 residues. With 6 bases removed from V and 0 bases from J, the gap between germline ends came to 15 bases. The CDR3 nucleotides read TGCGCCAGCAGAGGAACAGAATTTCTCTCCTACGAGCAGTACTTC. Its protein is CASRGTEFLSYEQYF.